This TCR beta chain was found in a study of blood T cells in healthy people across ages. Each donor's blood draw was approximately 10 milliliters of peripheral blood. Primers used in a second PCR of about 7 to 12 cycles were a sample-barcoded 5' primer and a J-beta primer mix. TCRdb re-derived calls from the 5' RACE reads in MiXCR, one entry per CDR3 protein. The sample yields fewer than 1,200,000 distinct CDR3 sequences, approximately 25% seen once. The same sample was also used in a study of T cells of mothers and their children.

The specimen sequenced was blood. The clonotype originates from a girl under 10 years old in good health.

As DNA, the CDR3 is TGCGCCAGCAGCCTCCGCGACAGGACTGAAGCTTTCTTT. This encodes CASSLRDRTEAFF. The chain links TRBV5-1 to TRBJ1-1, with a possible D match to TRBD1 (6 bases). This CDR3 has 13 residues. Germline V lookup: CDR1 SGHRS, CDR2 YFSETQ. V gave up 4 bases and J gave up 5 bases, with 12 bases separating them.